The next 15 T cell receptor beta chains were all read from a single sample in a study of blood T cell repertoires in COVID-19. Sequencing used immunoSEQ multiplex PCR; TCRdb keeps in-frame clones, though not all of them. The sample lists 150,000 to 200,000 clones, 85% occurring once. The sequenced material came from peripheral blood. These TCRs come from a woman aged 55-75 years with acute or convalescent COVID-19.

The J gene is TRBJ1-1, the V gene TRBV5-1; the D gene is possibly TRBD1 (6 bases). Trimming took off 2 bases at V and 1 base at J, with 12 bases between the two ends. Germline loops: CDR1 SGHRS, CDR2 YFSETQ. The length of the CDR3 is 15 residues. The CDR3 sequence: CASSFSAGANTEAFF. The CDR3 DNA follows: TGCGCCAGCAGCTTTTCTGCAGGGGCGAACACTGAAGCTTTCTTT.

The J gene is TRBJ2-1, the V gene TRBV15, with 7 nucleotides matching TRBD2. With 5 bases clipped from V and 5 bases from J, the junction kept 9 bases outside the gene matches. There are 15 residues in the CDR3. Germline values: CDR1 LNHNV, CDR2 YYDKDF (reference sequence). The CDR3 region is CATSPHGGSDNEQFF. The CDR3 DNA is TGTGCCACCAGCCCCCATGGCGGGAGTGACAATGAGCAGTTCTTC. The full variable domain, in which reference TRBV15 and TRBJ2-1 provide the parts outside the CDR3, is DAMVIQNPRYQVTQFGKPVTLSCSQTLNHNVMYWYQQKSSQAPKLLFHYYDKDFNNEADTPDNFQSRRPNTSFCFLDIRSPGLGDTAMYLCATSPHGGSDNEQFFGPGTRLTVL.

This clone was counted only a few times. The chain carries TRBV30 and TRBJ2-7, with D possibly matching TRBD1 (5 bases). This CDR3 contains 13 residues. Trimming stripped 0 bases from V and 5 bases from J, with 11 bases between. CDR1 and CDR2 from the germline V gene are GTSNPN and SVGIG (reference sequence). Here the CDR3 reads CAWSVQEGDEQYF. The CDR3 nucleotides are TGTGCCTGGAGTGTACAGGAAGGGGACGAGCAGTACTTC.

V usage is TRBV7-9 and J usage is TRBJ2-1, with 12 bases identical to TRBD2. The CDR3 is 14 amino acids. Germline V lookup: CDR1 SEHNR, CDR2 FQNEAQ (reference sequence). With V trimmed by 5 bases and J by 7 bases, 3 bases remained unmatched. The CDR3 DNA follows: TGTGCCAGCAGCACTAGCGGGAGGTGGAATGAGCAGTTCTTC. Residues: CASSTSGRWNEQFF. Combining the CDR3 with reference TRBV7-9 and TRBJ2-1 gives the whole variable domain DTGVSQNPRHKITKRGQNVTFRCDPISEHNRLYWYRQTLGQGPEFLTYFQNEAQLEKSRLLSDRFSAERPKGSFSTLEIQRTEQGDSAMYLCASSTSGRWNEQFFGPGTRLTVL.

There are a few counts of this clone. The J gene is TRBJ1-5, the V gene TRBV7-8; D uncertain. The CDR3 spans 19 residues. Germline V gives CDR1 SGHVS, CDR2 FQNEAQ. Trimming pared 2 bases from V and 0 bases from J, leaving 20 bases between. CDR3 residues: CASSLRAIAFPRSNQPQHF. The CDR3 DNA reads TGTGCCAGCAGCTTAAGAGCGATTGCTTTTCCCCGTAGCAATCAGCCCCAGCATTTT.

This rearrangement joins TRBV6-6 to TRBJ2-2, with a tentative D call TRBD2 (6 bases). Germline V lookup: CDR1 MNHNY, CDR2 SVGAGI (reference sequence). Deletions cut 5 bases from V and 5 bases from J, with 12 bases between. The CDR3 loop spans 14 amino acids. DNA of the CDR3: TGTGCCAGCAGTACCGTTAGCGGAACCGGGGAGCTGTTTTTT. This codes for CASSTVSGTGELFF.

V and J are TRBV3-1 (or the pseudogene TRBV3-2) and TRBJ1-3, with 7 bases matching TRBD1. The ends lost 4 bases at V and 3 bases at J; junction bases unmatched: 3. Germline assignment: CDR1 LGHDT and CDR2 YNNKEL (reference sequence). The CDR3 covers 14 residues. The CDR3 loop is CASSPGTVGNTIYF. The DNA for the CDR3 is TGTGCCAGCAGCCCGGGGACAGTTGGAAACACCATATATTTT.

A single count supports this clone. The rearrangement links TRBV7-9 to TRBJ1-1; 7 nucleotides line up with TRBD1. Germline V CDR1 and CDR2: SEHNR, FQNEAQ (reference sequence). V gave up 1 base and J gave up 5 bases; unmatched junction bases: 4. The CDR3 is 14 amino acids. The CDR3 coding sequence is TGTGCCAGCAGCTTAGGACAGGGCAGTACTGAAGCTTTCTTT. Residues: CASSLGQGSTEAFF.

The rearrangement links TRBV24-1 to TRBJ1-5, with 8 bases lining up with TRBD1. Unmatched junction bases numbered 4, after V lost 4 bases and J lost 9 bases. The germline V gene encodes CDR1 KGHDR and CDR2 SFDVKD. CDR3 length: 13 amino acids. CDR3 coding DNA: TGTGCCACCAGTGAGCTCGACAGGGGGCCCCAGCATTTT. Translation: CATSELDRGPQHF.

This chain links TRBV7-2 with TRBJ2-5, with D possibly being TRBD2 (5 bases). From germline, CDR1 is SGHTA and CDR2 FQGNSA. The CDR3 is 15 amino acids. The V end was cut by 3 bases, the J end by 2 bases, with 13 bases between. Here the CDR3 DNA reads TGTGCCAGCAGCTTCGGGGTCGGGCGGCAAGAGACCCAGTACTTC. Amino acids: CASSFGVGRQETQYF.

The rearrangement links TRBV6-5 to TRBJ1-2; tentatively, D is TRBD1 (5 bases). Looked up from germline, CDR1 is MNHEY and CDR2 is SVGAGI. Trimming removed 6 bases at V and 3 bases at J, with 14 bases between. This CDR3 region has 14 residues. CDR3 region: CASRRLPGDYGYTF. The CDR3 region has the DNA TGTGCCAGCAGAAGACTCCCGGGGGACTATGGCTACACCTTC.

Here the CDR3 DNA reads TGTGCCAGTAGGACAGGGCCTAACTATGGCTACACCTTC. This encodes CASRTGPNYGYTF. The gene calls are TRBV2 and TRBJ1-2, with 8 bases matching TRBD1. CDR1 is SNHLY and CDR2 is FYNNEI in the germline V gene. The CDR3 has 13 residues. V trimming: 9 bases; J trimming: 0 bases; junction bases outside the gene matches: 3.

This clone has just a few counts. The chain's CDR3 is CASSLGWTAEAFF. In nucleotides, the CDR3 is TGTGCCAGCAGCTTAGGGTGGACAGCTGAAGCTTTCTTT. J is TRBJ1-1 and V is TRBV7-2; weak D call: TRBD1 (6 bases). Trimming stripped 1 base from V and 6 bases from J, with 9 bases between. The CDR3 consists of 13 residues. Germline CDR1 SGHTA, CDR2 FQGNSA.

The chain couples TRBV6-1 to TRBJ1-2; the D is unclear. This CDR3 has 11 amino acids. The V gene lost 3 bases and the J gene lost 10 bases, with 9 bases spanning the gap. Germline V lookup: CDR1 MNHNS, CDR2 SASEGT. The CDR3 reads CASSDLLPYTF. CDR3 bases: TGTGCCAGCAGTGACCTCCTACCCTACACCTTC.

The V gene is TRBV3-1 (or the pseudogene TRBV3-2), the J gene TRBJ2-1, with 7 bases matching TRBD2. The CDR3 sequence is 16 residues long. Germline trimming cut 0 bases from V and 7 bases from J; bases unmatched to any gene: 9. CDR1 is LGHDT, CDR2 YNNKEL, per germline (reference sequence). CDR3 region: CASSQESSGMLNEQFF. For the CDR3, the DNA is TGTGCCAGCAGCCAAGAATCCAGCGGGATGTTGAATGAGCAGTTCTTC.